A single sample gave rise to the 22 T cell receptor beta chains below, sequenced in a study of OX40 agonist ivuxolimab in advanced cancers. Using immunoSEQ multiplex PCR, the repertoire was profiled, and TCRdb retains in-frame clones only, with some absent. The sample has approximately 30,000 clones; around 84% are singletons. The sequencing here drew on CD4+ or CD8+ T cells sorted from blood, taken in a trial of the OX40 agonist ivuxolimab. These receptors were collected from an adult with an advanced solid tumor such as melanoma, head and neck, liver or kidney cancer.

This CDR3 reads CASSQVGYEQYF. The CDR3 DNA follows: TGTGCCAGCAGTCAAGTGGGGTACGAGCAGTACTTC. The J gene is TRBJ2-7, the V gene TRBV7-8; D is unclear. The CDR3 is 12 amino acids. V lost 6 bases, J lost 4 bases, and 10 bases lay in between. Germline assignment: CDR1 SGHVS and CDR2 FQNEAQ.

The CDR3 DNA reads TGTGCCAGCAGCACCCCCGGGACAGGGAATGAAAAACTGTTTTTT. It is translated as CASSTPGTGNEKLFF. The chain couples TRBV7-9 to TRBJ1-4, with 9 positions matching TRBD1. V gave up 5 bases and J gave up 5 bases; unmatched junction bases: 6. The germline CDR1 and CDR2 sequences are SEHNR and FQNEAQ (reference sequence). This CDR3 is built from 15 residues.

This clone has just one count. The rearrangement links TRBV11-1 to TRBJ2-1; D gene unclear. Trimming pared 5 bases from V and 1 base from J, leaving 21 bases between. CDR3 length equals 18 residues. CDR1 is SGHAT and CDR2 is FQDESV in the germline V gene (reference sequence). CDR3 sequence: CASSPHGYTLGSYNEQFF. CDR3 nucleotides: TGTGCCAGCAGCCCCCATGGCTACACTCTAGGATCCTACAATGAGCAGTTCTTC.

J is TRBJ2-2 and V is TRBV28; D is possibly TRBD2 (6 bases). The CDR3 has 15 amino acids. With 9 bases removed from V and 5 bases from J, the gap between germline ends came to 19 bases. Germline lookup yields CDR1 MDHEN and CDR2 SYDVKM. The CDR3 DNA is TGTGCCAGTGGGGTTTCGGGAGATCGGACCGGGGAGCTGTTTTTT. Residues: CASGVSGDRTGELFF.

V and J are TRBV5-5 and TRBJ2-7; 10 bases fit TRBD2. Germline V gene data show CDR1 as SGHKS and CDR2 as YYEKEE (reference sequence). J was trimmed by 5 bases and V by 4 bases; bases with no gene match: 12. This CDR3 is built from 16 residues. The CDR3 is CASSAGLAATYHEQYF. The DNA of the CDR3 is TGTGCCAGCAGCGCCGGACTAGCGGCCACCTACCACGAGCAGTACTTC.

The table lists this clone with a count of one. The J gene is TRBJ2-2, the V gene TRBV10-3; 9 positions match TRBD2. This CDR3 spans 17 amino acids. CDR1 ENHRY and CDR2 SYGVKD come from the germline V gene. Losses at the gene ends were 3 bases for V and 2 bases for J; bases not matched to a gene: 7. The DNA for the CDR3 is TGTGCCATCAGTGAATTAGCGGGAGACAAAAACACCGGGGAGCTGTTTTTT. This encodes CAISELAGDKNTGELFF.

Of note for this clone: A read error may produce the germline difference seen at one junction end. V and J are TRBV11-2 and TRBJ2-5; D ambiguous. Judging by the DNA end, TRBJ2-7 fits better; the J call may be wrong. The CDR3 spans 15 residues. Germline V CDR1 and CDR2: SGHAT, FQNNGV. CDR3 region: CASSQEPASSYEQYF. CDR3 nucleotide sequence: TGCGCCAGCAGCCAAGAGCCGGCTAGCTCCTACGAGCAGTACTTC.

The V gene is TRBV6-5, the J gene TRBJ1-1; D remains unclear. The ends were cut back, 6 bases at V and 2 bases at J, with 13 bases in the middle. Germline V gene lookup returns CDR1 MNHEY and CDR2 SVGAGI. This CDR3 has 14 residues. CDR3: CASSTDERNTEAFF. CDR3 DNA: TGTGCCAGCAGCACCGACGAACGAAACACTGAAGCTTTCTTT.

The chain couples TRBV27 to TRBJ2-7; tentative D call: TRBD2 (5 bases). The CDR3 length is 13 residues. Trimming removed 5 bases from V and 2 bases from J, with 10 bases in between. Per germline, CDR1 MNHEY and CDR2 SMNVEV (reference sequence). CDR3: CASSTRTAYEQYF. In DNA form, the CDR3 reads TGTGCCAGCAGTACCAGGACTGCCTACGAGCAGTACTTC.

The chain joins TRBV7-6 to TRBJ1-5; the D gene is possibly TRBD1 (6 bases). Germline CDR1 is SGHVS and CDR2 is FNYEAQ. This CDR3 has 16 residues. Between the trimmed V and J ends, which lost 5 bases and 9 bases, there was a span of 23 bases. The DNA of the CDR3 is TGTGCCAGCAGCCCGCACCCCGGGACAACTTATGGGCCCCAGCATTTT. It is translated as CASSPHPGTTYGPQHF.

This clone was recorded a few times. V usage is TRBV12-1 and J usage is TRBJ2-1; the D call in the table, TRBD2, was not verified against the DNA. TRBV12-1 is labeled a pseudogene. The CDR3 runs 14 residues. DNA for the CDR3: TGTGCCAGCAGCTTTCCTGCGGGAGGCTATGAGCAGTTCTTC. It translates to CASSFPAGGYEQFF.

The J gene is TRBJ1-2, the V gene TRBV4-1, with D perhaps matching TRBD1 (5 bases). With 5 bases removed from V and 3 bases from J, the gap between germline ends came to 13 bases. The germline CDR1 and CDR2 sequences are MGHRA and YSYEKL. The CDR3 is 14 amino acids. Here the CDR3 reads CASSKTGTDYGYTF. The DNA for the CDR3 is TGCGCCAGCAGCAAGACCGGGACCGACTATGGCTACACCTTC.

The chain employs TRBV7-9 and TRBJ1-2; TRBD1 is a possible D gene (5 bases). The CDR3 sequence is 14 residues long. Germline lookup yields CDR1 SEHNR and CDR2 FQNEAQ (reference sequence). Trimming removed 4 bases at V and 2 bases at J, with 11 bases between. CDR3 coding DNA: TGTGCCAGCAGCTCGGCGGGGGGGAACTATGGCTACACCTTC. Translating gives CASSSAGGNYGYTF.

The chain has TRBV6-5 and TRBJ2-1; no clear D gene. The germline CDR1 and CDR2 sequences are MNHEY and SVGAGI. The CDR3 sequence is 13 residues long. Between the trimmed V and J ends, which lost 0 bases and 8 bases, there was a span of 8 bases. CDR3 region: CASSYSETDEQFF. The DNA of the CDR3 is TGTGCCAGCAGTTACTCGGAAACGGATGAGCAGTTCTTC.

The chain couples TRBV27 to TRBJ2-7; weak D call: TRBD2 (5 bases). The CDR3 is 13 residues long. Between the trimmed V and J ends, which lost 11 bases and 5 bases, there was a span of 19 bases. Germline CDR1 is MNHEY and CDR2 is SMNVEV (reference sequence). The CDR3 region is CAAWALGAHEQYF. CDR3 nucleotide sequence: TGTGCCGCGTGGGCTTTGGGAGCCCACGAGCAGTACTTC.

Points on this clone: At one end the junction does not follow the germline gene, possibly because of a read error. The chain uses TRBV9 and TRBJ2-7; the D gene is possibly TRBD2 (7 bases). CDR3 length: 14 amino acids. CDR1 and CDR2 from the germline V gene are SGDLS and YYNGEE. CDR3 DNA sequence: TGTGCTAGCAGTGGGGGGGCCGTTGGTTACGAGCAGTACTTC. This encodes CASSGGAVGYEQYF. Using reference TRBV9 and TRBJ2-7 for the parts outside the CDR3, the full variable domain is DSGVTQTPKHLITATGQRVTLRCSPRSGDLSVYWYQQSLDQGLQFLIQYYNGEERAKGNILERFSAQQFPDLHSELNLSSLELGDSALYFCASSGGAVGYEQYFGPGTRLTVT.

This clone was counted only a few times. The rearrangement joins TRBV30 to TRBJ1-1; weak D call: TRBD1 (6 bases). The V and J ends lost 5 bases and 0 bases respectively, with 13 bases between them. CDR3 size: 14 residues. Germline V lookup: CDR1 GTSNPN, CDR2 SVGIG (reference sequence). The CDR3 DNA reads as TGTGCCTGGGTTGGACAGTACATGAACACTGAAGCTTTCTTT. It yields the protein CAWVGQYMNTEAFF.

The chain joins TRBV5-4 to TRBJ1-2, with D possibly matching TRBD1 (5 bases). Per germline, CDR1 SGHNT and CDR2 YYREEE (reference sequence). V was pared by 10 bases and J by 0 bases, with 16 bases between. This CDR3 has 14 amino acids. CDR3: CAGGGNGTNYGYTF. The CDR3 DNA reads as TGTGCCGGGGGAGGGAACGGAACTAACTATGGCTACACCTTC.

The V and J genes are TRBV15 and TRBJ2-7; a weak D match, TRBD2 (5 bases). There are 15 residues in the CDR3. Trimming cost V 0 bases and J 3 bases, with 12 bases left between them. CDR1 LNHNV and CDR2 YYDKDF come from the germline V gene (reference sequence). The CDR3 sequence is CATSRDPGGSYEQYF. DNA of the CDR3: TGTGCCACCAGCAGAGATCCTGGTGGGAGCTACGAGCAGTACTTC.

The gene calls are TRBV7-9 and TRBJ2-4, with D maybe TRBD1 (6 bases). V was shortened by 3 bases and J by 3 bases, with 15 bases between the two germline ends. This CDR3 region has 16 residues. Germline V CDR1 and CDR2: SEHNR, FQNEAQ (reference sequence). The CDR3: CASSFAEGGGKNIQYF. The CDR3 coding sequence is TGTGCCAGCAGCTTCGCAGAAGGGGGTGGCAAAAACATTCAGTACTTC.

In this sample, this clone turned up many times. The chain recombines TRBV7-9 with TRBJ1-2; D might be TRBD1 (6 bases). Germline values: CDR1 SEHNR, CDR2 FQNEAQ (reference sequence). This CDR3 comprises 15 residues. V gave up 2 bases and J gave up 8 bases, with 18 bases separating them. The chain's CDR3 is CASSLNAGAFKGYTF. In DNA form, the CDR3 reads TGTGCCAGCAGCTTAAATGCAGGGGCGTTTAAAGGCTACACCTTC.

This rearrangement joins TRBV19 to TRBJ2-3, with D uncertain. V shed 3 bases and J shed 6 bases, with 10 bases lying between them. This CDR3 spans 13 amino acids. Per the germline V gene, CDR1 is LNHDA and CDR2 is SQIVND (reference sequence). CDR3 bases: TGTGCCAGTAGTATGGCCGGGTTTGATACGCAGTATTTT. It encodes CASSMAGFDTQYF.